The 17 T cell receptor beta chains below all came from one sample that was sequenced in a study of blood T cells in healthy people across ages. Then a second PCR, running roughly 7 to 11 cycles, was carried out with a sample-barcoded 5' primer and a J-beta primer mix. One entry per CDR3 protein results from TCRdb running MiXCR on the 5' RACE reads. The sample contains about a million distinct CDR3 sequences, under 40% of which appear only once. The sample consisted of blood. The receptors derive from a man between 18 and 35 years old in good health.

This chain uses TRBV12-3 or TRBV12-4 with TRBJ2-2; no clear D gene. There are 11 residues in the CDR3. Trimming removed 5 bases at V and 8 bases at J, with 6 bases between. The CDR3 nucleotides read TGTGCCAGCAGTCCCGGGGGGGAGCTGTTTTTT. Amino acid sequence: CASSPGGELFF.

This clonotype was found a few times. This chain joins TRBV6-6 and TRBJ2-5; perhaps TRBD1 as D (5 bases). The CDR3 extends over 15 amino acids. The V and J ends lost 4 bases and 2 bases respectively, with 14 bases between them. Germline V gives CDR1 MNHNY, CDR2 SVGAGI (reference sequence). The CDR3 nucleotides read TGTGCCAGCAGTTCACACAGGATCCTTCAAGAGACCCAGTACTTC. Amino acids: CASSSHRILQETQYF.

The rearrangement uses TRBV7-6 and TRBJ2-1; D is ambiguous. TRBJ2-7 explains the end of the DNA better; the J call may be wrong. Germline V CDR1 and CDR2: SGHVS, FNYEAQ. The CDR3 loop spans 15 amino acids. The CDR3 sequence is CASSPYQSSYNEQYF. The CDR3 DNA sequence: TGTGCCAGCAGCCCTTACCAGAGCTCCTACAATGAGCAGTACTTC.

This clonotype was seen a few times. The genes are TRBV12-3 or TRBV12-4 and TRBJ1-1; D is unresolved. V was cut by 6 bases and J by 8 bases, with 16 bases left in between. The length of the CDR3 is 13 residues. In DNA, the CDR3 is TGTGCCAGCAGCCTGGGCGTACCCGACGAAGCTTTCTTT. It translates to CASSLGVPDEAFF.

This clonotype has more than one count but fewer than ten. This chain links TRBV10-3 with TRBJ2-3; TRBD2 aligns across 12 bases. Germline V gene data show CDR1 as ENHRY and CDR2 as SYGVKD. V dropped 0 bases and J dropped 4; count of bases not matched to a gene: 5. This CDR3 comprises 17 residues. The CDR3 DNA reads TGTGCCATCAGTGAGTCGCTAGCGGGGGGGCCGGCAGATACGCAGTATTTT. Encoded protein: CAISESLAGGPADTQYF.

This chain links TRBV5-1 with TRBJ1-2; tentative D call: TRBD1 (6 bases). This CDR3 has 15 amino acids. V was cut by 0 bases and J by 3 bases, with 12 bases left in between. CDR1 SGHRS and CDR2 YFSETQ come from the germline V gene. Written as DNA, the CDR3 is TGCGCCAGCAGCTTGGGACAGGACCAAGACTATGGCTACACCTTC. Residues: CASSLGQDQDYGYTF.

This clonotype has only a few counts. J is TRBJ1-5 and V is TRBV10-3; 9 nucleotides align to TRBD1. CDR1 and CDR2 (germline): ENHRY, SYGVKD. The CDR3 is made up of 15 amino acids. J gave up 1 base and V 8 bases, and 6 bases lay outside the gene matches. CDR3 protein: CAIGTGNPSNQPQHF. CDR3 DNA: TGTGCCATCGGGACAGGGAACCCCAGCAATCAGCCCCAGCATTTT.

The chain is built from TRBV5-1 and TRBJ1-1; TRBD1 might be the D (6 bases). The germline V gene has CDR1 SGHRS and CDR2 YFSETQ. Deletions cut 3 bases from V and 0 bases from J, with 9 bases between. The CDR3 loop spans 14 amino acids. CDR3 coding DNA: TGCGCCAGCAGCTCGGACAGAATGAACACTGAAGCTTTCTTT. Translating it yields CASSSDRMNTEAFF.

The chain combines TRBV7-2 with TRBJ2-3; 10 bases are shared with TRBD1. The length of the CDR3 is 16 residues. Germline CDR1 and CDR2: SGHTA and FQGNSA. With 11 bases clipped from V and 7 bases from J, the junction kept 18 bases outside the gene matches. The CDR3 region is CASLGLGTGDHNTQYF. CDR3 in DNA: TGTGCCTCCCTAGGGTTGGGGACAGGGGACCATAATACGCAGTATTTT.

A word on this clonotype: One junction end disagrees with the germline gene, perhaps due to a read error. The genes are TRBV4-2 and TRBJ1-2; 7 bases match TRBD1. CDR3 length equals 15 residues. Germline-derived CDR1 and CDR2 are LGHNA and YNFKEQ. CDR3: CASGQSRGGGDGYTF. Here the CDR3 DNA reads TGTGCCAGCGGCCAATCCAGGGGAGGGGGCGACGGCTACACCTTC.

Turning to this clonotype: The junction differs from germline at one of its ends, possibly a read error. The rearrangement links TRBV3-1 to TRBJ1-2, with D possibly TRBD1 on 5 matching bases. Per germline, CDR1 LGHDT and CDR2 YNNKEL (reference sequence). There are 15 residues in the CDR3. The CDR3 DNA sequence: TGTGCCAGCAGCCAAGGATCCGGGACCTACTATGGCCACACCTTC. As protein: CASSQGSGTYYGHTF.

V is TRBV12-3 or TRBV12-4 and J is TRBJ2-3, with a tentative D call TRBD1 (5 bases). Trimming stripped 6 bases from V and 3 bases from J, with 16 bases between. CDR3 size: 15 residues. The CDR3 protein is CASSSQGQVTDTQYF. The CDR3 DNA reads as TGTGCCAGCAGCTCCCAGGGTCAGGTAACAGATACGCAGTATTTT.

In the case of this clonotype: The junction shows a germline mismatch at one end, possibly a read error. V usage is TRBV27 and J usage is TRBJ2-3; 12 bases match TRBD2. CDR1 MNHEY and CDR2 SMNVEV come from the germline V gene (reference sequence). This CDR3 has 19 residues. CDR3 amino acids: CASSLRGRLTSGGTDTRYF. The CDR3 DNA follows: TGTGCCAGCAGTTTAAGGGGGAGATTGACTAGCGGGGGCACAGATACGCGGTATTTT.

This clonotype showed up just a few times. The chain combines TRBV7-8 with TRBJ2-1; a possible D gene is TRBD2 (7 bases). CDR1 and CDR2 (germline): SGHVS, FQNEAQ. The CDR3 length is 16 residues. V was pared by 1 base and J by 6 bases, with 16 bases between. This CDR3 is CASSLDRGGSLNEQFF. CDR3 sequence (DNA): TGTGCCAGCAGCTTAGATAGGGGGGGGTCTCTCAATGAGCAGTTCTTC.

This chain connects TRBV20-1 to TRBJ1-2; 8 nucleotides match TRBD1. Unmatched junction bases numbered 9, after V lost 3 bases and J lost 6 bases. The CDR3 runs 14 residues. CDR1 and CDR2 from the germline V gene are DFQATT and SNEGSKA (reference sequence). CDR3 coding DNA: TGCAGTGCTAGGTTGGACAGGGAAGGACATGGCTACACCTTC. As protein: CSARLDREGHGYTF.

This clonotype was seen more than once but under ten times. V usage is TRBV29-1 and J usage is TRBJ2-1, with D uncertain. Germline lookup yields CDR1 SQVTM and CDR2 ANQGSEA. The CDR3 is 13 amino acids. V was clipped by 3 bases and J by 2 bases, with 8 bases between them. CDR3 residues: CSVDGTTYNEQFF. CDR3 nucleotide sequence: TGCAGCGTTGATGGCACTACCTACAATGAGCAGTTCTTC.

The J gene is TRBJ2-3, the V gene TRBV7-9, with unresolved D. The CDR3 is 17 amino acids. Between the trimmed V and J ends, which lost 4 bases and 0 bases, there was a span of 17 bases. Germline V gene data show CDR1 as SEHNR and CDR2 as FQNEAQ (reference sequence). As DNA, the CDR3 is TGTGCCAGCAGCTCTGATATAAGCAGTTTCAGCACAGATACGCAGTATTTT. It encodes CASSSDISSFSTDTQYF. Based on the CDR3 plus reference TRBV7-9 and TRBJ2-3, the full variable domain is DTGVSQNPRHKITKRGQNVTFRCDPISEHNRLYWYRQTLGQGPEFLTYFQNEAQLEKSRLLSDRFSAERPKGSFSTLEIQRTEQGDSAMYLCASSSDISSFSTDTQYFGPGTRLTVL.